Listed here is a single T cell receptor (beta chain). TCR beta VDJ and CDR3 were profiled, and genomic DNA was the template. Each CDR3 protein gets one entry after TCRdb re-called the reads with MiXCR. In the table there are about 40,000 distinct CDR3 sequences, roughly two thirds of which are singletons. Trimming stripped 8 bases from V and 4 bases from J, with 11 bases between. The CDR3 covers 11 residues. Germline CDR1 SQVTM, CDR2 ANQGSEA. The patients chosen for sequencing had shown expansion of CD8+CD57+ cells (detected by flow cytometry). This sample was taken from a study of CD8+CD57+ T cells in acquired aplastic anemia.

Sequencing was done on a sample of sorted CD4+, CD8+, or CD8+CD57+ T cells (not recorded which) from PBMCs. This TCR was sampled from a human donor with aplastic anemia. This chain links TRBV29-1 with TRBJ1-2; D is perhaps TRBD1 (6 bases). CDR3 protein: CSTRDTYGYTF. The CDR3 DNA reads TGCAGCACCCGGGACACCTATGGCTACACCTTC.